These 32 T cell receptor beta chains originate from one sample sequenced in a study of Graves' ophthalmopathy and Graves' hyperthyroidism (dated 2018 in TCRdb). Sequencing relied on an Illumina HiSeq 2000. For repertoire sequencing, the TCR beta CDR3 regions were amplified from RNA transcripts. A first-round RT-PCR used HTBI primers with the Qiagen OneStep RT-PCR kit, followed by a second-round multiplex PCR, size selection and purification. The public reads were reanalyzed by TCRdb: fastp trimming at Q25, MiXCR alignment, in-frame beta chains only. Each entry is one CDR3 protein sequence, shown with its most common DNA and genes. The sample data list hundreds of thousands of distinct CDR3 sequences, and 20% to 25% of these were observed just once. In total, the top ten clones hold roughly 3% of the sample. Sequenced sample: peripheral blood. The receptors were sampled from a woman aged 18-35 years with stable Graves' hyperthyroidism. Donor details come from another sample of the same person, matched by shared clones.

In its sample, this clonotype was seen many times. The chain recombines TRBV7-3 with TRBJ2-5, with unresolved D. Germline CDR1 reads SGHTA; CDR2 reads FQGTGA. The CDR3 has 15 amino acids. Trimming removed 1 base at V and 0 bases at J, with 9 bases between. The CDR3 loop is CASSLNGGDQETQYF. The CDR3, as DNA: TGTGCCAGCAGCTTAAATGGTGGGGACCAAGAGACCCAGTACTTC.

This clonotype was detected only a few times. J is TRBJ2-7 and V is TRBV7-2; D is possibly TRBD2 (5 bases). Germline loops: CDR1 SGHTA, CDR2 FQGNSA. V was trimmed by 5 bases and J by 3 bases, leaving 11 bases between them. There are 13 residues in the CDR3. The CDR3 DNA reads TGTGCCAGCAGCAATACTAGGGTCTACGAGCAGTACTTC. Encoded protein: CASSNTRVYEQYF.

Ten or more counts support this clonotype. The chain has TRBV13 and TRBJ1-3; D is possibly TRBD1 (6 bases). Trimming took off 5 bases at V and 0 bases at J, with 20 bases between the two ends. Germline V CDR1 and CDR2: PRHDT, FYEKMQ (reference sequence). This CDR3 comprises 18 residues. In DNA, the CDR3 is TGTGCCAGCAGCCTCCACGGGGGGGCAATCAGCTCTGGAAACACCATATATTTT. Protein: CASSLHGGAISSGNTIYF.

Written as DNA, the CDR3 is TGTGCCAGCAGTCAGCGGGTCTCTGGAAACACCATATATTTT. Protein: CASSQRVSGNTIYF. The chain links TRBV28 to TRBJ1-3; D is unclear. The CDR3 extends over 14 amino acids. Trimming shortened V by 5 bases and J by 0 bases, and 8 bases separated the two germline ends. In germline, CDR1 is MDHEN, CDR2 SYDVKM.

The sample holds many counts of this clonotype. The chain joins TRBV12-3 or TRBV12-4 to TRBJ2-2, with D maybe TRBD2 (5 bases). Trimming cost V 7 bases and J 7 bases, with 22 bases left between them. The length of the CDR3 is 16 residues. The CDR3 nucleotides are TGTGCCAGCACCGAACCGCTAGCTCGTCGGCACGGGGAGCTGTTTTTT. Protein: CASTEPLARRHGELFF.

This clonotype appeared many times. The gene calls are TRBV7-2 and TRBJ1-1, with 7 bases lining up with TRBD1. V trimming: 6 bases; J trimming: 0 bases; junction bases outside the gene matches: 22. CDR1 SGHTA and CDR2 FQGNSA come from the germline V gene. The CDR3 extends over 20 amino acids. Here the CDR3 DNA reads TGTGCCAGCAGAAGTCTTGCTAGGGGACAGCCCCATGGAATGAACACTGAAGCTTTCTTT. Translated, it gives CASRSLARGQPHGMNTEAFF.

At least ten counts were recorded for this clonotype. This sequence joins TRBV12-3 or TRBV12-4 and TRBJ2-7; a weak D match, TRBD2 (6 bases). Between the trimmed V and J ends, which lost 7 bases and 4 bases, there was a span of 17 bases. The CDR3 totals 14 residues. The CDR3 DNA reads as TGTGCCAGCACCGATATAGCGGTAATGTACGAGCAGTACTTC. Translating it yields CASTDIAVMYEQYF.

This clonotype showed up many times. The V gene is TRBV20-1, the J gene TRBJ2-5; no reliable D call. Germline CDR1 DFQATT, CDR2 SNEGSKA (reference sequence). The CDR3 covers 13 residues. Trimming removed 4 bases at V and 2 bases at J, with 11 bases between. DNA of the CDR3: TGCAGTGCTACGCGACTGATTCAAGAGACCCAGTACTTC. Translated, it gives CSATRLIQETQYF.

At least ten counts were recorded for this clonotype. This chain uses TRBV24-1 with TRBJ2-5, with TRBD2 as a possible D gene (6 bases). The CDR3 has 14 amino acids. Germline assignment: CDR1 KGHDR and CDR2 SFDVKD. Trimming took off 4 bases at V and 5 bases at J, with 13 bases between the two ends. The CDR3 coding sequence is TGTGCCACCAGTGAGGCGACTAGTATGGAGACCCAGTACTTC. This gives the protein CATSEATSMETQYF.

This clonotype was observed a few times. The CDR3 region is CASSLGGSNTEAFF. For the CDR3, the DNA is TGTGCCAGCAGCTTAGGGGGCAGCAACACTGAAGCTTTCTTT. The chain joins TRBV7-9 to TRBJ1-1, with D possibly being TRBD1 (5 bases). The germline V gene encodes CDR1 SEHNR and CDR2 FQNEAQ (reference sequence). CDR3 length equals 14 residues. V was pared by 1 base and J by 2 bases, with 8 bases between.

This clonotype was detected a few times. The rearrangement uses TRBV19 and TRBJ2-7; 8 nucleotides line up with TRBD2. V was clipped by 5 bases and J by 1 base; unmatched bases: 7. Germline loops: CDR1 LNHDA, CDR2 SQIVND (reference sequence). This CDR3 is built from 15 residues. This chain's CDR3 is CASSSSGTSSYEQYF. CDR3 bases: TGTGCCAGTAGTTCATCCGGGACTAGTTCCTACGAGCAGTACTTC.

As to this clonotype: This may stem from a read error, because a much larger clone lies one nucleotide away. As the CDR3 is not closed by the conserved phenylalanine or tryptophan, this likely results from a read error. The chain joins TRBV4-3 to TRBJ2-4, with TRBD2 matching 9 bases. The CDR3 has 18 amino acids. The trim removed 3 bases at V and 6 bases at J, leaving 15 bases unmatched. Germline loops: CDR1 LGHNA, CDR2 YSLEER. CDR3 bases: TGCGCCAGCAGCCATCCCCCGGGTAGCGGGAGCGCTAGAAACATTCAGTACTCC. Encoded protein: CASSHPPGSGSARNIQYS.

Remarks on this clonotype: A read error may produce the germline difference seen at one junction end. The chain's CDR3 is CAGSEDPPGLGDIKYF. CDR3 sequence (DNA): TGTGCCGGCAGTGAGGACCCTCCGGGACTAGGGGACATTAAGTACTTC. V gene TRBV6-1 combines with J gene TRBJ2-4; 8 bases align to TRBD2. Looked up from germline, CDR1 is MNHNS and CDR2 is SASEGT. The CDR3 covers 16 residues.

This clonotype occurred many times. The chain combines TRBV6-5 with TRBJ2-5, with 9 bases fitting TRBD1. V gave up 7 bases and J gave up 5 bases; unmatched junction bases: 11. This CDR3 spans 15 amino acids. The V gene's germline CDR1 is MNHEY and CDR2 SVGAGI. The CDR3 DNA reads as TGTGCCAGCATCAGCACAGGGGGCAAAGGGGAGACCCAGTACTTC. This gives the protein CASISTGGKGETQYF.

This clonotype occurred many times. The V and J genes are TRBV10-1 and TRBJ1-5; no definite D call. From germline, CDR1 is WNHNN and CDR2 SYGVQD (reference sequence). This CDR3 comprises 13 residues. Trimming took 0 bases from V and 5 from J, leaving 5 bases between them. Here the CDR3 reads CASSESVHQPQHF. In DNA, the CDR3 is TGCGCCAGCAGTGAGTCCGTTCATCAGCCCCAGCATTTT.

A note on this clonotype: Compared with germline, one end of the junction differs, possibly owing to a read error. The chain is built from TRBV7-9 and TRBJ1-1; a possible D gene is TRBD1 (6 bases). Germline V gene lookup returns CDR1 SEHNR and CDR2 FQNEAQ (reference sequence). The CDR3 is 15 residues long. CDR3 DNA sequence: TGTGCCAGCAGCATGGCCAGGGGCGGGTGGACTGAAGCTTGCTTT. Residues: CASSMARGGWTEACF.

This clonotype was observed once. J is TRBJ2-7 and V is TRBV12-5, with D maybe TRBD1 (6 bases). The CDR3 extends over 14 amino acids. The V end lost 6 bases, the J end lost 3 bases, and 15 bases lay between the germline ends. Germline-derived CDR1 and CDR2 are LGHNT and FRNRAP. In nucleotides, the CDR3 is TGTGCTAGTGGATCCGGGACACATCTCTACGAGCAGTACTTC. It is translated as CASGSGTHLYEQYF.

As for this clonotype: A much larger clone differs from this one at a single base, so this may be a read error. This likely comes from a read error, as the CDR3 has no conserved phenylalanine or tryptophan at its end. This chain joins TRBV7-3 and TRBJ2-2; TRBD2 agrees at 9 bases. CDR1 SGHTA and CDR2 FQGTGA come from the germline V gene. V dropped 1 base and J dropped 6; count of bases not matched to a gene: 3. The CDR3 length is 15 residues. CDR3 protein: CASSLSSGRAGELFL. In DNA form, the CDR3 reads TGTGCCAGCAGCTTAAGTAGCGGGAGAGCCGGGGAGCTGTTTTTG.

At least ten counts were recorded for this clonotype. V usage is TRBV19 and J usage is TRBJ1-1; a weak D match, TRBD1 (6 bases). The CDR3 has 13 residues. V lost 3 bases to trimming and J lost 4 bases, with 9 bases between them. CDR1 is LNHDA and CDR2 is SQIVND in the germline V gene (reference sequence). The DNA for the CDR3 is TGTGCCAGTAGTATCGGGGGCCTCACTGAAGCTTTCTTT. It specifies CASSIGGLTEAFF.

The V gene is TRBV12-3 or TRBV12-4, the J gene TRBJ2-5; weak D call: TRBD1 (6 bases). This CDR3 is built from 16 residues. V lost 4 bases and J 1 base, leaving 16 bases between the germline ends. Here the CDR3 reads CASSSFGTPFQETQYF. The CDR3 DNA follows: TGTGCCAGCAGTTCCTTCGGGACACCGTTCCAAGAGACCCAGTACTTC.

Details on this clonotype: Relative to the germline gene, one junction end is altered; a read error may explain this. The chain's CDR3 is CASSEVRAKTGELFF. The CDR3, as DNA: TGTGCCAGCAGTGAAGTCAGGGCGAAAACCGGGGAGCTGTTTTTT. The chain joins TRBV6-1 to TRBJ2-2; possible D gene TRBD1, 5 bases. The germline CDR1 and CDR2 sequences are MNHNS and SASEGT. CDR3 size: 15 residues.

This clonotype was picked up one time. The rearrangement joins TRBV4-1 to TRBJ2-5; D ambiguous. Trimming took off 0 bases at V and 5 bases at J, with 16 bases between the two ends. Germline V CDR1 and CDR2: MGHRA, YSYEKL. This CDR3 is built from 16 residues. The DNA for the CDR3 is TGCGCCAGCAGCCAAGATCCCCGACCGGCGGAGGAGACCCAGTACTTC. It codes for CASSQDPRPAEETQYF.

The chain uses TRBV11-3 and TRBJ2-5; D ambiguous. The CDR3 sequence is 15 residues long. Deletions cut 2 bases from V and 2 bases from J, with 12 bases between. Germline V gives CDR1 SGHNT, CDR2 YENEEA. The CDR3: CASSLLSDDQETQYF. Here the CDR3 DNA reads TGTGCCAGCAGCTTACTTTCGGACGATCAAGAGACCCAGTACTTC.

This clonotype came up a few times. This chain connects TRBV19 to TRBJ2-7; the D call may be TRBD1 or TRBD2 (5 bases each). The germline V gene encodes CDR1 LNHDA and CDR2 SQIVND (reference sequence). Trimming shortened V by 7 bases and J by 6 bases, and 19 bases separated the two germline ends. This CDR3 contains 14 residues. The DNA for the CDR3 is TGTGCCAGTACCCCCGGGGCATACTCCGCCGAGCAGTACTTC. Translated, it gives CASTPGAYSAEQYF.

This clonotype showed up many times. CDR3: CSAIGGSDYEQYF. Written as DNA, the CDR3 is TGCAGTGCTATCGGGGGGTCCGACTACGAGCAGTACTTC. The chain has TRBV20-1 and TRBJ2-7; 7 bases are shared with TRBD2. The CDR3 sequence is 13 residues long. J lost 3 bases, V lost 4 bases, and 6 bases had no gene match. Germline loops: CDR1 DFQATT, CDR2 SNEGSKA (reference sequence).

This clonotype has a count of ten or more. The rearrangement joins TRBV10-3 to TRBJ1-2, with D maybe TRBD1 (5 bases). The CDR3 has 13 amino acids. V lost 5 bases and J lost 4, with 11 bases in between. The V gene's germline CDR1 is ENHRY and CDR2 SYGVKD. CDR3 sequence (DNA): TGTGCCATCAGTCGGGACGGAATCTATGGCTACACCTTC. Translating gives CAISRDGIYGYTF.

This clonotype was observed many times. The chain joins TRBV6-2 or TRBV6-3 to TRBJ2-2; a weak D match, TRBD2 (6 bases). Germline CDR1 and CDR2: MNHEY and SVGEGT. V was clipped by 0 bases and J by 3 bases, with 17 bases between them. The CDR3 spans 18 residues. This CDR3 is CASSYSGLDLWDTGELFF. DNA of the CDR3: TGTGCCAGCAGTTACTCGGGACTGGACTTGTGGGACACCGGGGAGCTGTTTTTT.

This clonotype appeared many times. The chain joins TRBV15 to TRBJ1-5; D is unclear. Germline assignment: CDR1 LNHNV and CDR2 YYDKDF (reference sequence). This CDR3 comprises 15 residues. V gave up 1 base and J gave up 4 bases, with 11 bases separating them. CDR3 protein: CATSRGEGGNQPQHF. In DNA, the CDR3 is TGTGCCACCAGCAGAGGAGAGGGAGGGAATCAGCCCCAGCATTTT.

This clonotype was counted many times. V usage is TRBV12-3 or TRBV12-4 and J usage is TRBJ2-2, with 7 bases fitting TRBD2. Trimming took 4 bases from V and 3 from J; bases not matched to a gene: 5. The CDR3 covers 15 residues. For the CDR3, the DNA is TGTGCCAGCAGTTGGCCTAGCGGCCACACCGGGGAGCTGTTTTTT. Translated: CASSWPSGHTGELFF.

This clonotype has a count of ten or more. This chain uses TRBV7-2 with TRBJ1-2; D ambiguous. Germline lookup yields CDR1 SGHTA and CDR2 FQGNSA. The CDR3 covers 14 residues. Trimming cost V 0 bases and J 8 bases, with 13 bases left between them. CDR3 loop: CASSLALRSQGYTF. CDR3 nucleotide sequence: TGTGCCAGCAGCTTAGCGCTGAGGAGCCAAGGCTACACCTTC. Variable domain in full (rest from reference TRBV7-2 and TRBJ1-2): GAGVSQSPSNKVTEKGKDVELRCDPISGHTALYWYRQSLGQGLEFLIYFQGNSAPDKSGLPSDRFSAERTGGSVSTLTIQRTQQEDSAVYLCASSLALRSQGYTFGSGTRLTVV.

This clonotype has just a few counts. The rearrangement uses TRBV6-1 and TRBJ2-2, with 9 bases identical to TRBD1. Losses at the gene ends were 4 bases for V and 4 bases for J; bases not matched to a gene: 4. CDR1 MNHNS and CDR2 SASEGT come from the germline V gene. The CDR3 extends over 15 amino acids. CDR3 DNA: TGTGCCAGCAGTGGAGCGGACAGGGGCACCGGGGAGCTGTTTTTT. Translating it yields CASSGADRGTGELFF.

This chain links TRBV20-1 with TRBJ1-1; no clear D. The germline V gene encodes CDR1 DFQATT and CDR2 SNEGSKA (reference sequence). The CDR3 sequence is 12 residues long. V lost 6 bases, J lost 0 bases, and 8 bases lay in between. CDR3 sequence (DNA): TGCAGTGCGAGACCAATGAACACTGAAGCTTTCTTT. Its translation: CSARPMNTEAFF.